Listed below are T cell receptor beta chains from one sample, sequenced in a study of blood T cell repertoires in COVID-19. Sequencing used immunoSEQ multiplex PCR; TCRdb keeps in-frame clones, though not all of them. The repertoire consists of 220,000 or so clones, with about 80% occurring once and the leading ten covering under 2%. Sample: peripheral blood. All receptors come from a woman older than 75 with acute or convalescent COVID-19. Each CDR3 is given with its conserved first and last residue. The D gene is left open where the match is weak. Expanded clones get a size class; other rows say once, few or many, or leave the size out.

abundance: NA; j_gene: TRBJ2-1; v_gene: TRBV6-5; d_gene: TRBD1; CDR3aa: CASSPGGKGYNEQFF; CDR3nt: TGTGCCAGCAGCCCAGGGGGCAAGGGTTACAATGAGCAGTTCTTC
abundance: NA; j_gene: TRBJ1-1; v_gene: TRBV2; d_gene: NA; CDR3aa: CASSQGTNTEAFF; CDR3nt: TGTGCCAGCAGCCAGGGTACGAACACTGAAGCTTTCTTT
abundance: NA; j_gene: TRBJ2-5; v_gene: TRBV5-6; d_gene: TRBD2; CDR3aa: CASRGLAKETQYF; CDR3nt: TGTGCCAGCAGAGGACTAGCGAAAGAGACCCAGTACTTC
abundance: NA; j_gene: TRBJ2-2; v_gene: TRBV5-1; d_gene: NA; CDR3aa: CASSTGTNTGELFF; CDR3nt: TGCGCCAGCAGCACGGGGACAAACACCGGGGAGCTGTTTTTT
abundance: NA; j_gene: TRBJ2-7; v_gene: TRBV5-1; d_gene: NA; CDR3aa: CASSPQQGAIYEQYF; CDR3nt: TGCGCCAGCAGCCCTCAACAGGGAGCTATCTACGAGCAGTACTTC
abundance: once; j_gene: TRBJ1-6; v_gene: TRBV25-1; d_gene: NA; CDR3aa: CASSESGGQGNSPLHF; CDR3nt: TGTGCCAGCAGTGAATCGGGGGGGCAGGGTAATTCACCCCTCCACTTT
abundance: NA; j_gene: TRBJ1-2; v_gene: TRBV21-1; d_gene: NA; CDR3aa: CASSKWWHDYGYTF; CDR3nt: TGTGCCAGCAGCAAATGGTGGCACGACTATGGCTACACCTTC
abundance: NA; j_gene: TRBJ2-7; v_gene: TRBV5-1; d_gene: NA; CDR3aa: CASSDSTYEQYF; CDR3nt: TGCGCCAGTTCTGACAGTACCTACGAGCAGTACTTC
abundance: NA; j_gene: TRBJ1-2; v_gene: TRBV6-4; d_gene: NA; CDR3aa: CASSRDSEAYGYTF; CDR3nt: TGTGCCAGCAGTAGGGACTCCGAGGCCTATGGCTACACCTTC
abundance: NA; j_gene: TRBJ2-3; v_gene: TRBV12-3/TRBV12-4; d_gene: NA; CDR3aa: CASSKNTDTQYF; CDR3nt: TGTGCCAGCAGCAAAAATACAGATACGCAGTATTTT
abundance: once; j_gene: TRBJ1-1; v_gene: TRBV2; d_gene: TRBD1; CDR3aa: CASGQGRKVVGNTEAFF; CDR3nt: TGTGCCAGCGGACAGGGCCGAAAGGTTGTTGGGAACACTGAAGCTTTCTTT
abundance: once; j_gene: TRBJ2-1; v_gene: TRBV7-9; d_gene: TRBD2; CDR3aa: CASSFLAGEGVEQFF; CDR3nt: TGTGCCAGCAGTTTTTTAGCGGGAGAGGGTGTTGAGCAGTTCTTC
abundance: NA; j_gene: TRBJ1-5; v_gene: TRBV5-1; d_gene: TRBD1; CDR3aa: CASSPGQGRGQPQHF; CDR3nt: TGCGCCAGCAGCCCGGGACAGGGGAGGGGTCAGCCCCAGCATTTT
abundance: NA; j_gene: TRBJ2-2; v_gene: TRBV6-5; d_gene: TRBD1; CDR3aa: CASRKRTGNAGELFF; CDR3nt: TGTGCCAGCAGGAAGCGGACAGGGAACGCCGGGGAGCTGTTTTTT
abundance: NA; j_gene: TRBJ2-1; v_gene: TRBV24-1; d_gene: NA; CDR3aa: CATAKGGQTDNEQFF; CDR3nt: TGTGCCACCGCAAAGGGGGGACAGACCGACAATGAGCAGTTCTTC
abundance: NA; j_gene: TRBJ2-1; v_gene: TRBV6-5; d_gene: TRBD1; CDR3aa: CASRGQGGMANEQFF; CDR3nt: TGTGCCAGCAGGGGACAGGGGGGTATGGCAAATGAGCAGTTCTTC
abundance: NA; j_gene: TRBJ2-3; v_gene: TRBV7-3; d_gene: NA; CDR3aa: CASSSGQNTDTQYF; CDR3nt: TGTGCCAGCAGCTCTGGACAGAACACAGATACGCAGTATTTT
abundance: many; j_gene: TRBJ1-1; v_gene: TRBV7-9; d_gene: NA; CDR3aa: CASLGPQRTEAFF; CDR3nt: TGTGCCAGCTTGGGGCCTCAAAGGACTGAAGCTTTCTTT
abundance: NA; j_gene: TRBJ1-5; v_gene: TRBV5-3; d_gene: TRBD1; CDR3aa: CARSSPQDRGVQPQHF; CDR3nt: TGTGCCAGAAGCTCCCCTCAGGACAGGGGTGTTCAGCCCCAGCATTTT
abundance: NA; j_gene: TRBJ2-7; v_gene: TRBV18; d_gene: NA; CDR3aa: CASSPGTSGEQYF; CDR3nt: TGTGCCAGCTCACCAGGGACAAGCGGCGAGCAGTACTTC
abundance: few; j_gene: TRBJ1-3; v_gene: TRBV19; d_gene: NA; CDR3aa: CASSISGGVGNTIYF; CDR3nt: TGTGCCAGTAGTATTTCAGGCGGGGTCGGAAACACCATATATTTT
abundance: few; j_gene: TRBJ1-2; v_gene: TRBV7-2; d_gene: TRBD1; CDR3aa: CASSLIVTGDDGYTF; CDR3nt: TGTGCCAGCAGCTTAATCGTGACAGGGGATGACGGCTACACCTTC
abundance: NA; j_gene: TRBJ2-1; v_gene: TRBV28; d_gene: TRBD1; CDR3aa: CASSSPGQGYNEQFF; CDR3nt: TGTGCCAGCAGTTCCCCGGGACAGGGGTACAATGAGCAGTTCTTC
abundance: NA; j_gene: TRBJ2-1; v_gene: TRBV28; d_gene: NA; CDR3aa: CASSPSGNEQFF; CDR3nt: TGTGCCAGCAGCCCGAGCGGCAATGAGCAGTTCTTC
abundance: many; j_gene: TRBJ2-1; v_gene: TRBV6-1; d_gene: TRBD1; CDR3aa: CASSEDRGSSNEQFF; CDR3nt: TGTGCCAGCAGTGAAGACAGGGGGTCTTCCAATGAGCAGTTCTTC
abundance: NA; j_gene: TRBJ2-1; v_gene: TRBV18; d_gene: NA; CDR3aa: CASSPIGDEQFF; CDR3nt: TGTGCCAGCTCACCAATCGGGGATGAGCAGTTCTTC
abundance: NA; j_gene: TRBJ1-2; v_gene: TRBV7-2; d_gene: NA; CDR3aa: CASSLTAIYGYTF; CDR3nt: TGTGCCAGCAGCTTGACAGCCATCTATGGCTACACCTTC
abundance: NA; j_gene: TRBJ1-2; v_gene: TRBV28; d_gene: NA; CDR3aa: CASSSGKGGYGYTF; CDR3nt: TGTGCCAGCAGTTCGGGAAAGGGAGGCTATGGCTACACCTTC
abundance: NA; j_gene: TRBJ1-1; v_gene: TRBV27; d_gene: NA; CDR3aa: CASSPSRVGTEAFF; CDR3nt: TGTGCCAGCAGCCCCTCGAGGGTGGGCACTGAAGCTTTCTTT
abundance: NA; j_gene: TRBJ2-1; v_gene: TRBV28; d_gene: TRBD2; CDR3aa: CASSGGASGRNEQFF; CDR3nt: TGTGCCAGCAGCGGTGGGGCTAGCGGGAGGAATGAGCAGTTCTTC
abundance: NA; j_gene: TRBJ1-5; v_gene: TRBV18; d_gene: NA; CDR3aa: CASSENSNQPQHF; CDR3nt: TGTGCCAGCTCAGAGAATAGCAATCAGCCCCAGCATTTT
abundance: NA; j_gene: TRBJ2-2; v_gene: TRBV29-1; d_gene: NA; CDR3aa: CSVGPDLINTGELFF; CDR3nt: TGCAGCGTTGGTCCCGACTTAATAAACACCGGGGAGCTGTTTTTT
abundance: NA; j_gene: TRBJ1-2; v_gene: TRBV11-2; d_gene: NA; CDR3aa: CATLTGTRYTF; CDR3nt: TGTGCCACGTTAACCGGGACACGGTACACCTTC
abundance: NA; j_gene: TRBJ2-1; v_gene: TRBV5-3; d_gene: TRBD2; CDR3aa: CARTAGESYNEQFF; CDR3nt: TGTGCCAGAACAGCGGGGGAATCCTACAATGAGCAGTTCTTC
abundance: NA; j_gene: TRBJ1-5; v_gene: TRBV19; d_gene: TRBD1; CDR3aa: CANHPGQVNHPFSNQPQHF; CDR3nt: TGTGCCAACCACCCGGGACAGGTCAACCACCCCTTTAGCAATCAGCCCCAGCATTTT
abundance: NA; j_gene: TRBJ1-3; v_gene: TRBV9; d_gene: TRBD1; CDR3aa: CASSVHLGQGAPKGNTIYF; CDR3nt: TGTGCCAGCAGCGTACACTTGGGACAGGGGGCTCCGAAAGGAAACACCATATATTTT
abundance: NA; j_gene: TRBJ1-1; v_gene: TRBV9; d_gene: NA; CDR3aa: CASSPAGTLNTEAFF; CDR3nt: TGTGCCAGCAGTCCAGCAGGGACTTTGAACACTGAAGCTTTCTTT
abundance: NA; j_gene: TRBJ1-5; v_gene: TRBV7-2; d_gene: NA; CDR3aa: CASSLGLVVGGNQPQHF; CDR3nt: TGTGCCAGCAGCTTGGGGTTGGTGGTCGGGGGCAATCAGCCCCAGCATTTT
abundance: NA; j_gene: TRBJ1-6; v_gene: TRBV6-5; d_gene: NA; CDR3aa: CASRAQGPNSPLHF; CDR3nt: TGTGCCAGCAGAGCCCAGGGGCCCAATTCACCCCTCCACTTT
abundance: NA; j_gene: TRBJ2-1; v_gene: TRBV27; d_gene: TRBD2; CDR3aa: CASRSLGGPNNEQFF; CDR3nt: TGTGCCAGCAGGTCCCTGGGAGGGCCCAACAATGAGCAGTTCTTC
abundance: NA; j_gene: TRBJ1-1; v_gene: TRBV19; d_gene: TRBD1; CDR3aa: CASSTRTTGFAEAFF; CDR3nt: TGTGCCAGTAGTACCCGCACGACAGGGTTCGCTGAAGCTTTCTTT
abundance: NA; j_gene: TRBJ1-5; v_gene: TRBV5-4; d_gene: NA; CDR3aa: CASSLGGEGSNQPQHF; CDR3nt: TGTGCCAGCAGCTTGGGCGGGGAGGGTAGCAATCAGCCCCAGCATTTT
abundance: NA; j_gene: TRBJ1-4; v_gene: TRBV5-4; d_gene: TRBD1; CDR3aa: CASSLSGGGGQGEKLFF; CDR3nt: TGTGCCAGCAGCTTAAGTGGAGGGGGCGGTCAAGGTGAAAAACTGTTTTTT
abundance: NA; j_gene: TRBJ1-3; v_gene: TRBV6-5; d_gene: TRBD1; CDR3aa: CASRAGGSSGNTIYF; CDR3nt: TGTGCCAGCAGGGCAGGGGGCTCGTCTGGAAACACCATATATTTT
abundance: NA; j_gene: TRBJ1-1; v_gene: TRBV19; d_gene: NA; CDR3aa: CASSITGWTEAFF; CDR3nt: TGTGCCAGTAGTATTACGGGTTGGACTGAAGCTTTCTTT
abundance: NA; j_gene: TRBJ1-4; v_gene: TRBV28; d_gene: TRBD1; CDR3aa: CASSVPGQLNEKLFF; CDR3nt: TGTGCCAGCAGTGTTCCGGGACAGCTTAATGAAAAACTGTTTTTT
abundance: few; j_gene: TRBJ1-1; v_gene: TRBV19; d_gene: NA; CDR3aa: CASSHFGAGENTEAFF; CDR3nt: TGTGCCAGTAGCCACTTCGGGGCAGGGGAGAACACTGAAGCTTTCTTT
abundance: NA; j_gene: TRBJ2-1; v_gene: TRBV5-4; d_gene: NA; CDR3aa: CASSLRSSYNEQFF; CDR3nt: TGTGCCAGCAGCTTACGGAGCTCCTACAATGAGCAGTTCTTC
abundance: NA; j_gene: TRBJ2-2; v_gene: TRBV6-2/TRBV6-3; d_gene: TRBD1; CDR3aa: CASSWPGQKSTGELFF; CDR3nt: TGTGCCAGCAGTTGGCCGGGACAGAAAAGTACCGGGGAGCTGTTTTTT
abundance: NA; j_gene: TRBJ2-1; v_gene: TRBV7-2; d_gene: TRBD1; CDR3aa: CATRQGNEQFF; CDR3nt: TGTGCCACCAGACAGGGAAATGAGCAGTTCTTC
abundance: NA; j_gene: TRBJ2-3; v_gene: TRBV5-4; d_gene: TRBD1; CDR3aa: CASSTDRHTDTQYF; CDR3nt: TGTGCCAGCAGCACGGACAGGCATACAGATACGCAGTATTTT
abundance: NA; j_gene: TRBJ2-3; v_gene: TRBV5-1; d_gene: NA; CDR3aa: CASSLAGPSTDTQYF; CDR3nt: TGCGCCAGCAGCTTGGCAGGGCCTAGCACAGATACGCAGTATTTT
abundance: NA; j_gene: TRBJ2-5; v_gene: TRBV4-1; d_gene: NA; CDR3aa: CASSQDRASSQETQYF; CDR3nt: TGCGCCAGCAGCCAAGACAGGGCCAGCAGCCAAGAGACCCAGTACTTC